The present T cell receptor beta chain was sequenced within a study of Ad26.COV2.S vaccination and SARS-CoV-2 variants. Sequencing was performed with immunoSEQ multiplex PCR; in TCRdb, only in-frame clones are kept and a portion is missing. Of about 350,000 clones in the sample, 85% are singletons; the top ten hold 3% to 4%. The CDR3 has 14 residues. Germline CDR1 is SGHRS and CDR2 is YFSETQ. Germline trimming cut 3 bases from V and 2 bases from J; bases unmatched to any gene: 5. This clone was detected a few times. Treatment specified: about 20 received Ad26.COV2.S at low or high dose, single or two shots; about 5 received placebo; per-sample allocation not given. Sampling occurred on day 63 after the first vaccine or placebo injection.

The sequence was collected from a person aged 18-60 years who received the Ad26.COV2.S COVID-19 vaccine or a placebo. The starting material was peripheral blood, obtained in a trial of Ad26.COV2.S vaccine versus placebo. The chain employs TRBV5-1 and TRBJ2-7, with 7 bases fitting TRBD1. The CDR3 reads CASSWGQQPYEQYF. CDR3 sequence (DNA): TGCGCCAGCAGCTGGGGACAGCAACCCTACGAGCAGTACTTC.